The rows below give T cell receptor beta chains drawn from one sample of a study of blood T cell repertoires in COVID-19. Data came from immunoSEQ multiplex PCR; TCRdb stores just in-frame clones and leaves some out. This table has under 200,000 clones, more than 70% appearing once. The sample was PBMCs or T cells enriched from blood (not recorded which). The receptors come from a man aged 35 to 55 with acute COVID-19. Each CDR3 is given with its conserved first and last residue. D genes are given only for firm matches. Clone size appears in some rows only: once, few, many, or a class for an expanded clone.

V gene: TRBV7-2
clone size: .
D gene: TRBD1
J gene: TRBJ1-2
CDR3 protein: CASSLRQGNDGYTF
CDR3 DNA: TGTGCCAGCAGCTTAAGACAGGGAAACGATGGCTACACCTTC

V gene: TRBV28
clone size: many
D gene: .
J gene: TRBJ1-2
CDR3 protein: CASMLSLGGGRGYTF
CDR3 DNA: TGTGCCAGCATGTTGTCACTGGGCGGGGGCCGGGGCTACACCTTC

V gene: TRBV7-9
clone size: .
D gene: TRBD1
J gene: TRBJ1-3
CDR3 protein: CASSSSGTGGNTIYF
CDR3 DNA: TGTGCCAGCAGCTCCTCCGGGACAGGTGGAAACACCATATATTTT

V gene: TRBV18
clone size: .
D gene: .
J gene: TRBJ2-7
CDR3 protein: CASSRETDGEQYF
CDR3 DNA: TGTGCCAGCTCACGCGAGACAGACGGCGAGCAGTACTTC

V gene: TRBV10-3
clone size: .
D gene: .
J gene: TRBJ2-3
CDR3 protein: CAIQGGRDADTQYF
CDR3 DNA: TGTGCCATCCAAGGGGGAAGGGATGCAGATACGCAGTATTTT

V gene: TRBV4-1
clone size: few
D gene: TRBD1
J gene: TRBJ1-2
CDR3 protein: CASSQTGVANYGYTF
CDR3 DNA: TGCGCCAGCAGCCAAACAGGGGTGGCTAACTATGGCTACACCTTC

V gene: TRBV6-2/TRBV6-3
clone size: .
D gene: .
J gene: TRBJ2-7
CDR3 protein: CASSTTRGRYEQYF
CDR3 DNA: TGTGCCAGCAGTACGACCAGAGGGAGGTACGAGCAGTACTTC

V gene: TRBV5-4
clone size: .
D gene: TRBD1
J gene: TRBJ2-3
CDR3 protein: CASSPDRVSTDTQYF
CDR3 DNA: TGTGCCAGCAGCCCCGACAGGGTGAGCACAGATACGCAGTATTTT

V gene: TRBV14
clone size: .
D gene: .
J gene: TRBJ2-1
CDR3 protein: CASSQDRSSDEQFF
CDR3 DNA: TGTGCCAGCAGCCAAGATCGGTCTAGCGATGAGCAGTTCTTC

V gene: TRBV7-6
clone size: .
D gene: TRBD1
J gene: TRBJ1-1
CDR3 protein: CASSLSGQVNTEAFF
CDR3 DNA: TGTGCCAGCAGCTTATCGGGACAGGTAAACACTGAAGCTTTCTTT

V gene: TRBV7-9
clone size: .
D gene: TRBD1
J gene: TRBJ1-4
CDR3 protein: CASSLEDRGGEKLFF
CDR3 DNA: TGTGCCAGCAGCTTAGAAGACAGGGGCGGTGAAAAACTGTTTTTT

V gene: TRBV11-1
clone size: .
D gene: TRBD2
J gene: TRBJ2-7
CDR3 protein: CASRPRLAGTYEQYF
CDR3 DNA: TGTGCCAGCAGGCCCAGACTAGCGGGGACCTACGAGCAGTACTTC

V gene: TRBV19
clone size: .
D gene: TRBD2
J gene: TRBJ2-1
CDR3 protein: CASSRAGGYNEQFF
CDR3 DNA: TGTGCCAGTAGCAGAGCGGGAGGCTACAATGAGCAGTTCTTC

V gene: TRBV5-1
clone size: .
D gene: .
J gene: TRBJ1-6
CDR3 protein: CASSFEDSNSPLHF
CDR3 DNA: TGCGCCAGCAGCTTCGAGGATAGTAATTCACCCCTCCACTTT

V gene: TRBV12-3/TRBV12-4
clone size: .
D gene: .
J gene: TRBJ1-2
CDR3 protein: CASSPIRGGTGTF
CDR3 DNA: TGTGCCAGCAGCCCGATACGTGGGGGAACAGGGACCTTC

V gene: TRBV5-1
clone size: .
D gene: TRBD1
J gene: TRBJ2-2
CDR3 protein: CASSSPGQGDTGELFF
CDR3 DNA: TGCGCCAGCAGCTCACCGGGACAGGGGGATACCGGGGAGCTGTTTTTT

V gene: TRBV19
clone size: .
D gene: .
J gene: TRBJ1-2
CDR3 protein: CASSSGARGYTF
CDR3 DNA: TGTGCCAGTAGTTCAGGGGCGCGGGGCTACACCTTC

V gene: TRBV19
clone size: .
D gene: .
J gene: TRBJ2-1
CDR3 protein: CASSSRGGLVNEQFF
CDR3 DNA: TGTGCCAGTAGTTCCCGCGGGGGCCTGGTAAATGAGCAGTTCTTC

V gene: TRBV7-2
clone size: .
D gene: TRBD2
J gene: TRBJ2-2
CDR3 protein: CASSLAPSGRNTGELFF
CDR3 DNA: TGTGCCAGCAGCTTAGCGCCTAGCGGGAGGAACACCGGGGAGCTGTTTTTT

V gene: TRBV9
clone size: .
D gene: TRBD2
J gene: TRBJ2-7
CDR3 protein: CASSGGASGSYEQYF
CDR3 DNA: TGTGCCAGCAGCGGAGGGGCTAGCGGTTCCTACGAGCAGTACTTC

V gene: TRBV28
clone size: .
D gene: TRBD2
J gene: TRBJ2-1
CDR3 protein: CASKTSGPSYNEQFF
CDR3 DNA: TGTGCCAGCAAAACTAGCGGTCCTTCCTACAATGAGCAGTTCTTC

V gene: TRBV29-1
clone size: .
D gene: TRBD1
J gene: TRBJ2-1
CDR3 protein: CSDRDRESYNEQFF
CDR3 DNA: TGCAGCGACCGGGACAGGGAAAGCTACAATGAGCAGTTCTTC

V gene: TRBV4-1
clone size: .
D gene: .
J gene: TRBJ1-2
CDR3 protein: CASSQDPTGGNYGYTF
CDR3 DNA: TGCGCCAGCAGCCAAGATCCGACAGGAGGCAACTATGGCTACACCTTC

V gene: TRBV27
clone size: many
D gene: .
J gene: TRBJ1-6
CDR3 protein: CASSLSQGYSPLHF
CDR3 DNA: TGTGCCAGCAGTTTATCACAGGGTTATTCACCCCTCCACTTT

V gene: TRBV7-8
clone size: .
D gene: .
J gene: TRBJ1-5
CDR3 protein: CASSPLHRGSNQPQHF
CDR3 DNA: TGTGCCAGCAGCCCCCTCCATCGAGGGAGCAATCAGCCCCAGCATTTT

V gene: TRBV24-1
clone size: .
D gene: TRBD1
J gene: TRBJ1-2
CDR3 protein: CATSAGTGKSRGYTF
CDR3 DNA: TGTGCCACCAGTGCCGGGACAGGGAAGAGCCGGGGCTACACCTTC

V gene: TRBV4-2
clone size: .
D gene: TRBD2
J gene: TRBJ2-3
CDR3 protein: CASSQEVGGPADTQYF
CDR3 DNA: TGTGCCAGCAGCCAAGAGGTGGGAGGGCCGGCAGATACGCAGTATTTT

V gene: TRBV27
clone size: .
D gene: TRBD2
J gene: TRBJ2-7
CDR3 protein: CASSSTGTSYPYEQYF
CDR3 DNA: TGTGCCAGCAGTTCCACCGGGACTAGTTACCCCTACGAGCAGTACTTC

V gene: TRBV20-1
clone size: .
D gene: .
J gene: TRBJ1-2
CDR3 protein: CSATPGSGYTF
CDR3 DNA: TGCAGTGCCACCCCGGGGTCTGGCTACACCTTC